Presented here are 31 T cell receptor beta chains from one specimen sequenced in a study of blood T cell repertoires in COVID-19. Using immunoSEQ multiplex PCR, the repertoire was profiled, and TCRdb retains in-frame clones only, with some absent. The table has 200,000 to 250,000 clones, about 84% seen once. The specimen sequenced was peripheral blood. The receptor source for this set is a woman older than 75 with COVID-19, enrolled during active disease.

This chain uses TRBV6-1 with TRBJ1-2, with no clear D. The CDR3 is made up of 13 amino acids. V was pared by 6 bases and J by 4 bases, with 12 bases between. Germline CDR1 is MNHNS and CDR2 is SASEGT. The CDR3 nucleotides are TGTGCCAGCAGCACGACACTCCTCTATGGCTACACCTTC. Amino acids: CASSTTLLYGYTF.

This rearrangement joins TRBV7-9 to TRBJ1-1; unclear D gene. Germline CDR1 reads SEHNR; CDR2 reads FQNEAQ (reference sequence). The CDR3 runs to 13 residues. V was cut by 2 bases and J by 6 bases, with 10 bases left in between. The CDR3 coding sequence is TGTGCCAGCAGCTTAAGAACTGCTGCTGAAGCTTTCTTT. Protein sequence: CASSLRTAAEAFF.

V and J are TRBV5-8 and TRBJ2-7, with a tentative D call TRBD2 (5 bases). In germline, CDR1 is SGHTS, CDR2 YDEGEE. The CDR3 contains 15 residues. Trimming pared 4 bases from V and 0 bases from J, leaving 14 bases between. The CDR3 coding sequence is TGTGCCAGCAGCCTGGGAGCATCTTCCTCCTACGAGCAGTACTTC. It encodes CASSLGASSSYEQYF.

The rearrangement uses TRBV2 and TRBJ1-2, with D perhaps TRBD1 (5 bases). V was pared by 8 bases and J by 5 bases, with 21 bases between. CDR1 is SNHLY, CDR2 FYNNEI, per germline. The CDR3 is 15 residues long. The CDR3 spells CASLSSVGGGYGYTF. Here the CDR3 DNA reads TGTGCCAGCCTTTCGTCTGTGGGGGGAGGGTATGGCTACACCTTC.

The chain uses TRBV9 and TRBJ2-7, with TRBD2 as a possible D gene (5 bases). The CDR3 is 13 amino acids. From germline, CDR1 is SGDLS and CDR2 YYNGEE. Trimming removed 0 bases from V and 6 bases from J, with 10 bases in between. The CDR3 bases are TGTGCCAGCAGCGTAGTCGAGCGGAGCGAGCAGTACTTC. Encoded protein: CASSVVERSEQYF.

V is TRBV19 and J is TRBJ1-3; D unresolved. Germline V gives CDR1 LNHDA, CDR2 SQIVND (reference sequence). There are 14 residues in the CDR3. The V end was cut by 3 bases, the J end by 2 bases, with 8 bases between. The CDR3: CASSIGRTGNTIYF. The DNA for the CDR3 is TGTGCCAGTAGTATTGGTAGAACTGGAAACACCATATATTTT.

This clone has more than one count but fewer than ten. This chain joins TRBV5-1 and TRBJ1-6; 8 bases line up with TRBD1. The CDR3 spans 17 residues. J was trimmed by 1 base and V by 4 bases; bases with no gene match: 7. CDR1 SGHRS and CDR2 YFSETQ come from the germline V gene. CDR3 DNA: TGCGCCAGCAGCCAAGGACAGGGCGGTTCCTATAATTCACCCCTCCACTTT. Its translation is CASSQGQGGSYNSPLHF. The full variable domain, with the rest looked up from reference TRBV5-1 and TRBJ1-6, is KAGVTQTPRYLIKTRGQQVTLSCSPISGHRSVSWYQQTPGQGLQFLFEYFSETQRNKGNFPGRFSGRQFSNSRSEMNVSTLELGDSALYLCASSQGQGGSYNSPLHFGNGTRLTVT.

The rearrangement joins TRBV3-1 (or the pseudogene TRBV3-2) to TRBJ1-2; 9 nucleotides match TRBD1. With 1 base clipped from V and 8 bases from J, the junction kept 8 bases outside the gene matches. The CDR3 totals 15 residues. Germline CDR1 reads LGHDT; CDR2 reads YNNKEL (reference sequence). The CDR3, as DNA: TGTGCCAGCAGCCAAGGTACTACAGGGGGCCGCGGCTACACCTTC. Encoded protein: CASSQGTTGGRGYTF.

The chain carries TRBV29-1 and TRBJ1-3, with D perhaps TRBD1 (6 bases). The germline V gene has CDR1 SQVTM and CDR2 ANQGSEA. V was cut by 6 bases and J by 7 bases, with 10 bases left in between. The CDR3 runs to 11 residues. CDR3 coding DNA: TGCAGCGTCGGACAGAGTAACACCATATATTTT. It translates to CSVGQSNTIYF.

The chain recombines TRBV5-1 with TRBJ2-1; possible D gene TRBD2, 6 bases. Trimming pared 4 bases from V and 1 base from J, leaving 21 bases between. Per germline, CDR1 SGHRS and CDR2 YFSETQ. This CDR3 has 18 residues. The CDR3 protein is CASSPGDSGAASYNEQFF. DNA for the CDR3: TGCGCCAGCAGCCCGGGGGACTCCGGGGCGGCTTCCTACAATGAGCAGTTCTTC. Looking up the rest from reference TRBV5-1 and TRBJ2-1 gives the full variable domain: KAGVTQTPRYLIKTRGQQVTLSCSPISGHRSVSWYQQTPGQGLQFLFEYFSETQRNKGNFPGRFSGRQFSNSRSEMNVSTLELGDSALYLCASSPGDSGAASYNEQFFGPGTRLTVL.

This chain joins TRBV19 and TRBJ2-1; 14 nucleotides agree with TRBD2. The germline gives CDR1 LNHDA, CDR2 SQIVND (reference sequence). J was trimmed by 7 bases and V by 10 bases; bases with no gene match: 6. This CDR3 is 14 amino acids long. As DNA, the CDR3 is TGTGCCACCAAGACTAGCGGGGGGGCGAATGAGCAGTTCTTC. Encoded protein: CATKTSGGANEQFF. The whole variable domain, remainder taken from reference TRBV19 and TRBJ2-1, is DGGITQSPKYLFRKEGQNVTLSCEQNLNHDAMYWYRQDPGQGLRLIYYSQIVNDFQKGDIAEGYSVSREKKESFPLTVTSAQKNPTAFYLCATKTSGGANEQFFGPGTRLTVL.

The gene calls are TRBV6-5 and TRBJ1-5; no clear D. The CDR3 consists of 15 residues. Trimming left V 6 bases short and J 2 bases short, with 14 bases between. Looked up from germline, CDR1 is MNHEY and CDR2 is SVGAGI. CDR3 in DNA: TGTGCCAGCAGCCAAGGGAGCCAGGGCAATCAGCCCCAGCATTTT. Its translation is CASSQGSQGNQPQHF.

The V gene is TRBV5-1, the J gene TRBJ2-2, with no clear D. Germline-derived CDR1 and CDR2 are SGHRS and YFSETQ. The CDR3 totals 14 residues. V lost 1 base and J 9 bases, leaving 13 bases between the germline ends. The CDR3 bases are TGCGCCAGCAGCTTGAGGTCAGGCTCCTGGGAGCTGTTTTTT. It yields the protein CASSLRSGSWELFF.

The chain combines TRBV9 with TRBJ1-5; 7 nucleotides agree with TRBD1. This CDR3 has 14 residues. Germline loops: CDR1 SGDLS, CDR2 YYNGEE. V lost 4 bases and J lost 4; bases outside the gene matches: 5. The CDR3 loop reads CASSIGTVNQPQHF. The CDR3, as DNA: TGTGCCAGCAGCATAGGGACAGTAAATCAGCCCCAGCATTTT.

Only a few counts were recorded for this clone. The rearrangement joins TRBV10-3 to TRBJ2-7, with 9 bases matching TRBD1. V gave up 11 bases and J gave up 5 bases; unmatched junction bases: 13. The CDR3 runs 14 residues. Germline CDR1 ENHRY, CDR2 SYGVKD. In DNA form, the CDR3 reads TGTGCCCAATCTAAAGGGACAGGGAGGGACGAGCAGTACTTC. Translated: CAQSKGTGRDEQYF.

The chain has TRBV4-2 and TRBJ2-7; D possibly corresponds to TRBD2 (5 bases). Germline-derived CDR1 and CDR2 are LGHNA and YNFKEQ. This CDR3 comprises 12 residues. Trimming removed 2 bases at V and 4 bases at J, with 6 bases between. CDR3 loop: CASSQTGYEQYF. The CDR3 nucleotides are TGTGCCAGCAGCCAAACGGGGTACGAGCAGTACTTC.

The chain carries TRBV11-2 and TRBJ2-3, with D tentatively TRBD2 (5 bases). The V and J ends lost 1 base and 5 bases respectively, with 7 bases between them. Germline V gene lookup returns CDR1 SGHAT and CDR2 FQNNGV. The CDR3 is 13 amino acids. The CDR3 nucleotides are TGTGCCAGCAGCTTAGGTCGGGGAGATACGCAGTATTTT. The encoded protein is CASSLGRGDTQYF.

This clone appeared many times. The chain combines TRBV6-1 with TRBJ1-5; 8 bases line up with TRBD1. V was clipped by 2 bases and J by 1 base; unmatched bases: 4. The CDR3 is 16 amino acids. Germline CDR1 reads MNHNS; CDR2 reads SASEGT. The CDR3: CASSEQGARSNQPQHF. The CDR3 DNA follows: TGTGCCAGCAGTGAACAGGGGGCAAGAAGCAATCAGCCCCAGCATTTT.

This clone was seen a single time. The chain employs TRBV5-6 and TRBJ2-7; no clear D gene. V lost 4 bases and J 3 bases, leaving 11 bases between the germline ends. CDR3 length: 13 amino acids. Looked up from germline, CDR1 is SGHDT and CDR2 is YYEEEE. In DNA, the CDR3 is TGTGCCAGCAGCGCTGACATCAACTACGAGCAGTACTTC. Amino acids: CASSADINYEQYF.

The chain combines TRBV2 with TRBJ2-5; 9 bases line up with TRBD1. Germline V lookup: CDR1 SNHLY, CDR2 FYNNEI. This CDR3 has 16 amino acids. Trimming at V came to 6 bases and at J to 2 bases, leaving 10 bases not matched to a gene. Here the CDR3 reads CASRRDREGGQETQYF. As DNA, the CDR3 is TGTGCCAGCAGGCGGGACAGGGAGGGGGGACAAGAGACCCAGTACTTC.

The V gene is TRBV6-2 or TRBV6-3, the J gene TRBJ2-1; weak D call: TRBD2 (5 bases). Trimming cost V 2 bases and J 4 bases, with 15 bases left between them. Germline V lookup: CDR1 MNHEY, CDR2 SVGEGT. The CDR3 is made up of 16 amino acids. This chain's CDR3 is CASSYSPSPPYNEQFF. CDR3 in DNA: TGTGCCAGCAGTTACAGCCCTAGCCCCCCATACAATGAGCAGTTCTTC.

The CDR3 bases are TGTGCCAGCACTCCCCTTTACCCGGAGGGGTATGAGCAGTTCTTC. Encoded protein: CASTPLYPEGYEQFF. The chain combines TRBV7-8 with TRBJ2-1; D perhaps matches TRBD2 (6 bases). This CDR3 has 15 residues. V lost 7 bases and J 8 bases, leaving 21 bases between the germline ends. Germline loops: CDR1 SGHVS, CDR2 FQNEAQ.

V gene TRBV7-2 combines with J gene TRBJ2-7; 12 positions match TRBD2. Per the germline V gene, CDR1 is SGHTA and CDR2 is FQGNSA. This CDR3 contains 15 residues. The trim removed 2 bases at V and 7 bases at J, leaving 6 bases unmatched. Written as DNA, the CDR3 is TGTGCCAGCAGCTTACCGGGACTAGCGGGTGTTGAGCAGTACTTC. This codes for CASSLPGLAGVEQYF.

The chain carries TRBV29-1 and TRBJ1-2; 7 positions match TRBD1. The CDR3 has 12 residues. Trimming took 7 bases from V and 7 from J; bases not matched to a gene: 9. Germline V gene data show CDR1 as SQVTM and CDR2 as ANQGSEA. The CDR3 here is CSAGQEVSGYTF. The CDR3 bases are TGCAGCGCAGGACAGGAGGTCTCTGGCTACACCTTC.

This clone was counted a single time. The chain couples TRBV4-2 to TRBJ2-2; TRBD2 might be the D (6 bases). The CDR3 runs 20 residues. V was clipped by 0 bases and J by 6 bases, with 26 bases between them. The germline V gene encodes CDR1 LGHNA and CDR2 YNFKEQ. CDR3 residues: CASSQDVGASRGRPSGELFF. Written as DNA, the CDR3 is TGTGCCAGCAGCCAAGATGTCGGGGCCTCCCGGGGGAGACCTTCCGGGGAGCTGTTTTTT.

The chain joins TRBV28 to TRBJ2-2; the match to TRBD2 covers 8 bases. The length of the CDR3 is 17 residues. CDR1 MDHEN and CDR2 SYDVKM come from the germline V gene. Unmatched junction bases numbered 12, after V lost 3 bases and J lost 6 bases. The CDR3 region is CASSLPGGPIKSGELFF. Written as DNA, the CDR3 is TGTGCCAGCAGTTTGCCGGGAGGGCCCATTAAGTCCGGGGAGCTGTTTTTT. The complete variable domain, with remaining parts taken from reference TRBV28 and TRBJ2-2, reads DVKVTQSSRYLVKRTGEKVFLECVQDMDHENMFWYRQDPGLGLRLIYFSYDVKMKEKGDIPEGYSVSREKKERFSLILESASTNQTSMYLCASSLPGGPIKSGELFFGEGSRLTVL.

CDR3 sequence: CASSLPSGRASDTGELFF. In DNA form, the CDR3 reads TGCGCCAGCAGCTTGCCTAGCGGGAGGGCTAGTGACACCGGGGAGCTGTTTTTT. The chain uses TRBV5-1 and TRBJ2-2, with 12 bases that match TRBD2. This CDR3 has 18 amino acids. The germline CDR1 and CDR2 sequences are SGHRS and YFSETQ. The V and J ends lost 1 base and 3 bases, in that order; junction bases with no gene match: 7.

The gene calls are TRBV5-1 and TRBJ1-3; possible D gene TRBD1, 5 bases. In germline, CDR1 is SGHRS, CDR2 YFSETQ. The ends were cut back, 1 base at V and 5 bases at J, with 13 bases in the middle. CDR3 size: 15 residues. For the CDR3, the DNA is TGCGCCAGCAGCTTGAATGGGGCTGGTCGAAACACCATATATTTT. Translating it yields CASSLNGAGRNTIYF.

This CDR3 is CASSLFGGTEDTQYF. DNA of the CDR3: TGCGCCAGCAGCTTGTTTGGGGGCACGGAAGATACGCAGTATTTT. V and J are TRBV5-1 and TRBJ2-3, with D possibly TRBD1 on 6 matching bases. The germline CDR1 and CDR2 sequences are SGHRS and YFSETQ. The CDR3 has 15 amino acids. The ends were cut back, 1 base at V and 5 bases at J, with 14 bases in the middle.

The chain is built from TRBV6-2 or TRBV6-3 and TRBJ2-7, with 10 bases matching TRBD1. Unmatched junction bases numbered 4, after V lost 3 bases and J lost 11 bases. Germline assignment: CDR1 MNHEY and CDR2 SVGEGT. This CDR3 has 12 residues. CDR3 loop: CASSYRGQGKYF. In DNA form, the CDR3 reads TGTGCCAGCAGTTATCGGGGACAGGGGAAGTACTTC.

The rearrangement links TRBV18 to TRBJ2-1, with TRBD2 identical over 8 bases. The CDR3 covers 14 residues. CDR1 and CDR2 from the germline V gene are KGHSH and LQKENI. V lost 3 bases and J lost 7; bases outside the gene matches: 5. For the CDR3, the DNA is TGTGCCAGCTCACCGCGGGGGGCGAGAAATGAGCAGTTCTTC. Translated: CASSPRGARNEQFF.